The entry that follows covers one TCR beta chain sequence. Its antigen is unidentified. This sample was included in a study of OX40 agonist ivuxolimab in advanced cancers. Study as a whole: Patients were treated with ivuxolimab, an agonistic anti-OX40 (CD134) antibody. Of the patients, three showed partial responses, one with hepatocellular carcinoma and two with cutaneous melanoma.

Here immunoSEQ multiplex PCR was the method, and the copy in TCRdb shows in-frame clones only, minus some. The sample gives 65,000 or so clones, 88% of which show up once; roughly 5.1% is in the top ten. Overall study results and limits: At 0.1 to 3.0 mg/kg and by week 6, clonal expansion occurred in CD4+ and CD8+ blood T cells.

Sequencing was performed on CD4+ or CD8+ T cells sorted from blood, taken in a trial of the OX40 agonist ivuxolimab. The sequence derives from an adult with an advanced solid tumor such as melanoma, head and neck, liver or kidney cancer.

CDR3 in amino acids: CASSVGDSYGYTF. The CDR3 DNA is TGTGCCAGCAGCGTAGGGGACAGCTATGGCTACACCTTC. The V and J genes are TRBV9 and TRBJ1-2, with TRBD1 matching 7 bases. Germline assignment: CDR1 SGDLS and CDR2 YYNGEE. The trim removed 0 bases at V and 4 bases at J, leaving 0 bases unmatched. The CDR3 length is 13 residues.